One TCR beta chain is described in this entry. Its antigen is unidentified. A multiplex PCR was run with 60 Vbeta primers and 13 Jbeta primers. This table comes from immunoSEQ multiplex PCR, and its TCRdb copy is limited to in-frame clones, with some not included. The sample carries just over 150,000 clones, around 80% recorded once. V lost 5 bases to trimming and J lost 7 bases; unmatched junction nucleotides: 12. This CDR3 is built from 15 residues. The germline gives CDR1 ENHRY, CDR2 SYGVKD. This sample is part of a study of cytomegalovirus exposure and HLA in healthy donors. Regarding the study as a whole: An analysis done earlier found most TCR beta V segments productive about 87% or about 30% of the time. Across donors, presence/absence analyses took sequencing depth to be roughly uniform.

This clonotype was sampled from a male donor in good health and CMV-seropositive. Sample: PBMCs. The chain is built from TRBV10-3 and TRBJ1-1; 8 bases match TRBD1. CDR3 DNA sequence: TGTGCCATCAGTATGGTTGGCAGGGGGCAAGGTGAAGCTTTCTTT. Translating gives CAISMVGRGQGEAFF.